These T cell receptor beta chains were read from a single sample in a study of CD8 T cells in Susac syndrome. TCRdb fed the immunoSEQ multiplex PCR reads into MiXCR, producing one record per CDR3 protein. The sample includes some 65,000 distinct CDR3 sequences, approximately 93% of them seen just once. The sequenced sample consisted of CD8+ T cells from PBMCs. The origin of the receptors is a human donor with multiple sclerosis. CDR3s include the opening cysteine and the closing phenylalanine or tryptophan. D genes are given only for firm matches. Some rows have no size entry. The others give once, few or many, or a class for an expanded clone.

DNA	CDR3	J	D	V	size
TGCGCCAGCAGCTTTGACAGGACCTACGAGCAGTACTTC	CASSFDRTYEQYF	TRBJ2-7	-	TRBV5-1	-
TGTGCCAGCAGTTTTACAGATGAAAAACTGTTTTTT	CASSFTDEKLFF	TRBJ1-4	-	TRBV28	-
TGTGCCAGCAGCTTGGACGCAGGCACTACCTCCTCCGGGGGCTACACCTTC	CASSLDAGTTSSGGYTF	TRBJ1-2	-	TRBV5-4	-
TGTGCTATACACCTGGGCCCTGGGGAGGTTCCCACAGATACGCAGTATTTT	CAIHLGPGEVPTDTQYF	TRBJ2-3	-	TRBV27	-
TGTGCCAGCACCTCCGTCATCGGGACCGGGGCCAACGTCCTGACTTTC	CASTSVIGTGANVLTF	TRBJ2-6	-	TRBV27	-
TGTGCCAGCAGCCTAGGAAGGTTGACAGAAGCTTTCTTT	CASSLGRLTEAFF	TRBJ1-1	-	TRBV6-2/TRBV6-3	-
TGTGCCAGCAGTGCCGACTACGCTGAGCAGTTCTTC	CASSADYAEQFF	TRBJ2-1	-	TRBV27	-
TGCAGTGCTAGGAGGGGGGACCCTGAAGCTTTCTTT	CSARRGDPEAFF	TRBJ1-1	-	TRBV20-1	-
TGCAGCGTACGGGGGCAAGAGAGCTCCTACAATGAGCAGTTCTTC	CSVRGQESSYNEQFF	TRBJ2-1	-	TRBV29-1	-
TGTGCCAGCAGCTTATCAGGGGACGGTACAGATACGCAGTATTTT	CASSLSGDGTDTQYF	TRBJ2-3	-	TRBV7-9	-
TGTGCCAGTAGTTTTCCAACAGGGGGCGCGGACACTGAAGCTTTCTTT	CASSFPTGGADTEAFF	TRBJ1-1	TRBD1	TRBV19	-
TGTGCCAGCAGCGGCCTCAGGGGTTACAATGAGCAGTTCTTC	CASSGLRGYNEQFF	TRBJ2-1	-	TRBV9	-
TGTGCCAGCAGTCCCACCGGGCAGGCACACGAGCAGTTCTTC	CASSPTGQAHEQFF	TRBJ2-1	-	TRBV28	-
TGTGCCAGCACCAATTTTACCTATGAGCAGTTCTTC	CASTNFTYEQFF	TRBJ2-1	-	TRBV7-9	-
TGTGCCAGCAGTTCCGTAACAGGGGTAGGGAGCTACACCTTC	CASSSVTGVGSYTF	TRBJ1-2	TRBD1	TRBV27	-
TGCAGCGTTGAAGGACAGGGGGCCCCCTACGAGCAGTACTTC	CSVEGQGAPYEQYF	TRBJ2-7	TRBD1	TRBV29-1	once
TGTGCCAGCGGCAGACCTCAAGACTACGAGCAGTACTTC	CASGRPQDYEQYF	TRBJ2-7	-	TRBV25-1	-
TGCAGTGCTAGAGATACAGACTACTCCTACGAGCAGTACTTC	CSARDTDYSYEQYF	TRBJ2-7	-	TRBV20-1	-
TGTGCCAGCAGCTATCGAGAGTCCAGCCACTATGGCTACACCTTC	CASSYRESSHYGYTF	TRBJ1-2	-	TRBV7-9	-
TGTGCCAGCAGTGACTACATGAACACTGAAGCTTTCTTT	CASSDYMNTEAFF	TRBJ1-1	-	TRBV6-4	-
TGTGCCAGCAGCTTATCCCCCGGACAAAACACTGAAGCTTTCTTT	CASSLSPGQNTEAFF	TRBJ1-1	-	TRBV5-6	-
TGTGCCAGCAGCCGGGGACAGGCTAATGAAAAACTGTTTTTT	CASSRGQANEKLFF	TRBJ1-4	TRBD1	TRBV27	-
TGCAGTGCTAGAGATTTCAGCTCTAACTATGGCTACACCTTC	CSARDFSSNYGYTF	TRBJ1-2	-	TRBV20-1	once
TGTGCCAGCTCAGCGGACTCTCGGGCTTTCTTT	CASSADSRAFF	TRBJ1-1	-	TRBV18	-
TGCAGCGTTGAAGATTACAGGGGGCCCCTCACAGATACGCAGTATTTT	CSVEDYRGPLTDTQYF	TRBJ2-3	TRBD1	TRBV29-1	-
TGTGCCAGCAGCCCCGGGGGCTCCTACGAGCAGTACTTC	CASSPGGSYEQYF	TRBJ2-7	-	TRBV9	-
TGTGCCAGCAGCTTCACAGGTTACAATGAGCAGTTCTTC	CASSFTGYNEQFF	TRBJ2-1	-	TRBV7-3	-
TGTGCCAGCAGTGAAAGCAGGGGAGCTTTCCACGAGCAGTACTTC	CASSESRGAFHEQYF	TRBJ2-7	-	TRBV2	-
TGTGCCAGCAGGGCCACAGGGGTCGACGAGCAGTACTTC	CASRATGVDEQYF	TRBJ2-7	TRBD1	TRBV27	-
TGTGCCACCCCTTCGATTTACCAGCCCCAGCATTTT	CATPSIYQPQHF	TRBJ1-5	-	TRBV15	-
TGCGCCAGCAGCCATTCATCCCCCATCGAGCAGTACTTC	CASSHSSPIEQYF	TRBJ2-7	-	TRBV5-1	-
TGTGCCAGCAGTCCTAGCGGGGGGGAGCTACAAGAGACCCAGTACTTC	CASSPSGGELQETQYF	TRBJ2-5	TRBD2	TRBV12-3/TRBV12-4	-
TGCGCCAGCAGTCGGACAGGGGGCGAGCCCGAGCAGTACTTC	CASSRTGGEPEQYF	TRBJ2-7	TRBD1	TRBV5-1	-
TGTGCCAGCAGTGCCGGCGCGAACATTCAGTACTTC	CASSAGANIQYF	TRBJ2-4	-	TRBV2	-
TGCAGCGTTGCGTACAATGAGCAGTTCTTC	CSVAYNEQFF	TRBJ2-1	-	TRBV29-1	-
TGTGCCATCAGTGAGAGTGAAACCCCCGAGGGTGGCACAGATACGCAGTATTTT	CAISESETPEGGTDTQYF	TRBJ2-3	-	TRBV10-3	-
TGTGCCTGGAGTCTAGGGGTCTCCTACAATGAGCAGTTCTTC	CAWSLGVSYNEQFF	TRBJ2-1	-	TRBV30	-
TGTGCCAGCAGCCCCATTAGCGGTGGCACAGATACGCAGTATTTT	CASSPISGGTDTQYF	TRBJ2-3	-	TRBV7-2	once
TGTGCCAGCAGCCTTTCCGTTACCGGGGAGCTGTTTTTT	CASSLSVTGELFF	TRBJ2-2	-	TRBV7-9	-
TGCAGTGCTAGAGATCGAGGTATCGAGCAGTACTTC	CSARDRGIEQYF	TRBJ2-7	-	TRBV20-1	-
TGTGCCAGCAGCTCGGAGGCCGTTGGTATGGGCGGGAGGGCGTCCGAGCAGTACTTC	CASSSEAVGMGGRASEQYF	TRBJ2-7	TRBD2	TRBV7-2	-
TGCAGTGCTAGAGATGTCGGCAATCAGCCCCAGCATTTT	CSARDVGNQPQHF	TRBJ1-5	-	TRBV20-1	-
TGCGCCAGCAGCCAAGACAGCTACAATGAGCAGTTCTTC	CASSQDSYNEQFF	TRBJ2-1	-	TRBV4-3	-
TGTGCCAGCAGCTCACGGACAGGGAACGAGCAGTACTTC	CASSSRTGNEQYF	TRBJ2-7	TRBD1	TRBV7-9	-
TGTGCCAGCAGCTTGATGGGCGAAGCAGATACGCAGTATTTT	CASSLMGEADTQYF	TRBJ2-3	-	TRBV7-6	-
TGCGCCAGCAGTCCTCCTGGACCCCAGGGACGGACGGAGTTTTCCTACGAGCAGTACTTC	CASSPPGPQGRTEFSYEQYF	TRBJ2-7	-	TRBV23-1	-
TGTGCCAGCAGTTTGGCACAGGGGGTGCAGCCCCAGCATTTT	CASSLAQGVQPQHF	TRBJ1-5	TRBD1	TRBV27	-
TGCAGCGTTTACATAGCGACTAGCAAATTCTTC	CSVYIATSKFF	TRBJ2-1	TRBD2	TRBV29-1	-